A selection of T cell receptor beta chains follows, all from one sample in a study of regulatory dendritic cells for organ transplantation. Libraries were prepared by immunoSEQ multiplex PCR; TCRdb keeps only in-frame clonotypes and omits some of them. Of tens of thousands of clones listed, approximately 79% are singletons. Sequencing was done on a sample of memory CD4+ T cells from blood. The origin of the receptors is a human donor in good health. The CDR3 runs from the conserved cysteine through the conserved F or W. D genes are given only for firm matches. Clone size, where shown, is once, few, many, or a class for clones that have expanded.

size: -; length: 14; D: -; J: TRBJ1-4; V: TRBV5-6; DNA: TGTGCCAGCAGCTTGGCTCTCCAGGTCGAAAAACTGTTTTTT; CDR3: CASSLALQVEKLFF
size: -; length: 16; D: TRBD2; J: TRBJ2-7; V: TRBV28; DNA: TGTGCCAGCAGTTTATTTGGACTAGCGGGGATGTACGAGCAGTACTTC; CDR3: CASSLFGLAGMYEQYF
size: -; length: 16; D: -; J: TRBJ2-3; V: TRBV10-3; DNA: TGTGCCATCAGTGCAACAGAGCTCGACCCCACAGATACGCAGTATTTT; CDR3: CAISATELDPTDTQYF
size: -; length: 14; D: -; J: TRBJ2-5; V: TRBV6-6; DNA: TGTGCCAGCAGTCCAAGGGACCCGAGAGAGACCCAGTACTTC; CDR3: CASSPRDPRETQYF
size: -; length: 14; D: -; J: TRBJ1-4; V: TRBV6-5; DNA: TGTGCCAGCAGTTACAGGGGTCTCGGTGAAAAACTGTTTTTT; CDR3: CASSYRGLGEKLFF
size: -; length: 14; D: TRBD2; J: TRBJ2-3; V: TRBV30; DNA: TGTGCCTGGAGTCGGGAGGGCCTCACAGATACGCAGTATTTT; CDR3: CAWSREGLTDTQYF
size: few; length: 12; D: -; J: TRBJ1-5; V: TRBV2; DNA: TGTGCCAGCAGTGAAATGGTGGAGCCCCAGCATTTT; CDR3: CASSEMVEPQHF
size: -; length: 15; D: -; J: TRBJ1-2; V: TRBV11-2; DNA: TGTGCCAGCAGCCGTACAGACCCCGGGGGCTCTGGCTACACCTTC; CDR3: CASSRTDPGGSGYTF
size: -; length: 13; D: -; J: TRBJ2-5; V: TRBV4-1; DNA: TGCGCCAGCAGCCCTCTAGCTGGGGAGACCCAGTACTTC; CDR3: CASSPLAGETQYF
size: -; length: 15; D: TRBD2; J: TRBJ2-7; V: TRBV7-2; DNA: TGTGCCAGCAGCCCGGGACTAGCGGGAGGGTACGAGCAGTACTTC; CDR3: CASSPGLAGGYEQYF
size: once; length: 12; D: -; J: TRBJ2-7; V: TRBV5-1; DNA: TGCGCCAGCAAAGGCAGCTCCTACGAGCAGTACTTC; CDR3: CASKGSSYEQYF
size: -; length: 14; D: -; J: TRBJ1-5; V: TRBV4-3; DNA: TGCGCCAGCAGCGGACAGTTATACAATCAGCCCCAGCATTTT; CDR3: CASSGQLYNQPQHF
size: -; length: 14; D: -; J: TRBJ2-5; V: TRBV5-4; DNA: TGTGCCAGCAGCTCCCAGACAGTGACAGAGACCCAGTACTTC; CDR3: CASSSQTVTETQYF
size: -; length: 15; D: TRBD1; J: TRBJ1-4; V: TRBV4-2; DNA: TGTGCCAGCAGCCAAGATGGCAGGGGGAGTGAAAAACTGTTTTTT; CDR3: CASSQDGRGSEKLFF
size: -; length: 13; D: -; J: TRBJ2-5; V: TRBV5-4; DNA: TGTGCCAGCAGCTTGAAGGGTCAAGAGACCCAGTACTTC; CDR3: CASSLKGQETQYF
size: -; length: 15; D: TRBD1; J: TRBJ1-4; V: TRBV28; DNA: TGTGCCAGCAGGGGGCCGGGACAGGGTCGGGAAAAACTGTTTTTT; CDR3: CASRGPGQGREKLFF
size: -; length: 17; D: TRBD1; J: TRBJ2-7; V: TRBV15; DNA: TGTGCCACCAGCCCACCGAGAGGGACAGGGGCCTCCTACGAGCAGTACTTC; CDR3: CATSPPRGTGASYEQYF
size: -; length: 15; D: -; J: TRBJ2-5; V: TRBV2; DNA: TGTGCCAGCAGTCGGACGGAGGCCGTTGGAGAGACCCAGTACTTC; CDR3: CASSRTEAVGETQYF
size: -; length: 15; D: -; J: TRBJ1-2; V: TRBV18; DNA: TGTGCCAGCTCGTCCCGGCCTGTTTTGGACTATGGCTACACCTTC; CDR3: CASSSRPVLDYGYTF
size: few; length: 13; D: -; J: TRBJ2-3; V: TRBV18; DNA: TGTGCCAGCTCATCGACAGATTCCGATACGCAGTATTTT; CDR3: CASSSTDSDTQYF
size: -; length: 17; D: -; J: TRBJ1-1; V: TRBV7-2; DNA: TGTGCCAGCAGCTTAGCTTTTACGGGACCGAGGAACACTGAAGCTTTCTTT; CDR3: CASSLAFTGPRNTEAFF
size: -; length: 12; D: -; J: TRBJ1-1; V: TRBV29-1; DNA: TGCAGCGTTCGACCATCGAACACTGAAGCTTTCTTT; CDR3: CSVRPSNTEAFF
size: -; length: 17; D: -; J: TRBJ2-7; V: TRBV7-5; DNA: TGTGCCAGAAGCTCGGAATGGCCTAGGGGACTAGGACACGAGCAGTACTTC; CDR3: CARSSEWPRGLGHEQYF
size: once; length: 12; D: -; J: TRBJ1-1; V: TRBV10-3; DNA: TGTGCCATCAGTGAGTCGAACACTGAAGCTTTCTTT; CDR3: CAISESNTEAFF
size: -; length: 13; D: -; J: TRBJ2-7; V: TRBV11-3; DNA: TGTGCCAGCAGCCCGGGACCACTCTACGAGCAGTACTTC; CDR3: CASSPGPLYEQYF
size: -; length: 16; D: -; J: TRBJ1-2; V: TRBV5-4; DNA: TGTGCCAGCAGCTTGGCCACTTACCCGGGGCTGGGTGGCTACACCTTC; CDR3: CASSLATYPGLGGYTF
size: -; length: 12; D: -; J: TRBJ2-1; V: TRBV9; DNA: TGTGCCAGCAGCGTAAGGAGTAGTGAGCAGTTCTTC; CDR3: CASSVRSSEQFF
size: -; length: 15; D: TRBD1; J: TRBJ1-1; V: TRBV19; DNA: TGTGCCAGTAGTCCCCCACAGGGGTACGACACTGAAGCTTTCTTT; CDR3: CASSPPQGYDTEAFF
size: -; length: 17; D: TRBD1; J: TRBJ1-5; V: TRBV11-2; DNA: TGTGCCAGCAGCCTCGGACAGGGGAGAGGGTTGGATCAGCCCCAGCATTTT; CDR3: CASSLGQGRGLDQPQHF
size: -; length: 11; D: -; J: TRBJ2-1; V: TRBV12-2; DNA: TGTGCAAGTCGACGGGGTGGTGAGCAGTTCTTC; CDR3: CASRRGGEQFF
size: once; length: 15; D: -; J: TRBJ2-3; V: TRBV28; DNA: TGTGCCAGCAGTTTATTCGGGGGCCAATCGGATACGCAGTATTTT; CDR3: CASSLFGGQSDTQYF
size: few; length: 13; D: -; J: TRBJ1-2; V: TRBV9; DNA: TGTGCCAGCACGGATATCTCTATGTCTGGCTACACCTTC; CDR3: CASTDISMSGYTF
size: -; length: 18; D: -; J: TRBJ2-6; V: TRBV4-2; DNA: TGTGCCAGCAGCCACTCCGGGGGGCGGGGGACCGGGGCCAACGTCCTGACTTTC; CDR3: CASSHSGGRGTGANVLTF
size: once; length: 16; D: -; J: TRBJ2-3; V: TRBV4-2; DNA: TGTGCCAGCAGCCAAGAGTTCGGCGGGCCCCCAGATACGCAGTATTTT; CDR3: CASSQEFGGPPDTQYF
size: -; length: 15; D: TRBD1; J: TRBJ1-2; V: TRBV4-2; DNA: TGTGCCAGCAGCCAGAGTTGGGACAGCTCCGCAGGCTACACCTTC; CDR3: CASSQSWDSSAGYTF
size: -; length: 16; D: -; J: TRBJ1-4; V: TRBV7-2; DNA: TGTGCCAGCAGCCCTCGGAGGCGGGGATTAGATGAAAAACTGTTTTTT; CDR3: CASSPRRRGLDEKLFF
size: -; length: 13; D: -; J: TRBJ2-7; V: TRBV28; DNA: TGTGCCAGCAGCCGAGCACCTTTTTACGAGCAGTACTTC; CDR3: CASSRAPFYEQYF
size: few; length: 14; D: -; J: TRBJ2-3; V: TRBV14; DNA: TGTGCCAGCAGCCAGAAGGACTATATCAATACGCAGTATTTT; CDR3: CASSQKDYINTQYF
size: -; length: 15; D: -; J: TRBJ2-2; V: TRBV4-3; DNA: TGCGCCAGCAGCCAAGGACAGGGAGGATTCGGGGAGCTGTTTTTT; CDR3: CASSQGQGGFGELFF